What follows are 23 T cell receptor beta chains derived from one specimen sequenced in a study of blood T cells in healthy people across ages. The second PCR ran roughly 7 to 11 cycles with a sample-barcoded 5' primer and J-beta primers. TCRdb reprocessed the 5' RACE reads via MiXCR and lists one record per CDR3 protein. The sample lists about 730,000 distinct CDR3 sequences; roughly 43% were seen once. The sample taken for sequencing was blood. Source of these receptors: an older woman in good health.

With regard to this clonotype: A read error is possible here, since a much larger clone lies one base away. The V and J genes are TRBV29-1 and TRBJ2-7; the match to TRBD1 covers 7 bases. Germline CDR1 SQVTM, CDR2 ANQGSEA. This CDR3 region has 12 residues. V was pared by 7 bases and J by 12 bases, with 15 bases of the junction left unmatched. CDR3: CSAGTVKETRYF. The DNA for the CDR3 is TGCAGCGCCGGGACAGTTAAAGAGACCCGGTACTTC.

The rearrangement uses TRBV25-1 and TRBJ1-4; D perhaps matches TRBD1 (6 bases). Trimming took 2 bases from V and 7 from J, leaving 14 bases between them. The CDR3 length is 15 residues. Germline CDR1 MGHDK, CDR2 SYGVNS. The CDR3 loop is CASSETGIQLEKLFF. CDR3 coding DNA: TGTGCCAGCAGTGAAACAGGGATTCAGCTTGAAAAACTGTTTTTT.

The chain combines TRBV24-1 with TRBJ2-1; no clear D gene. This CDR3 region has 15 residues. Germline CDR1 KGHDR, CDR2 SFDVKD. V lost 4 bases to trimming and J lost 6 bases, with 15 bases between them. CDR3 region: CATSDATYTCNEQFF. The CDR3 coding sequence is TGTGCCACCAGTGACGCAACCTACACCTGCAATGAGCAGTTCTTC.

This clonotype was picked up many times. The DNA of the CDR3 is TGTGCCAGCAGCGCTTGGGGTGAAAAACTGTTTTTT. Protein product: CASSAWGEKLFF. This chain connects TRBV9 to TRBJ1-4; D not resolved. The CDR3 length is 12 residues. The germline V gene encodes CDR1 SGDLS and CDR2 YYNGEE. V dropped 3 bases and J dropped 7 bases, with 7 bases sitting between them.

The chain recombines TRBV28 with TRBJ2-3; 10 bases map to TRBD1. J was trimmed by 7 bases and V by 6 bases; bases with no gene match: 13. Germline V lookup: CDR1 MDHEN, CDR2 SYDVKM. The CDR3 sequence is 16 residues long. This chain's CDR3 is CASRTPGQGNVNTQYF. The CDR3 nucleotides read TGTGCCAGCAGGACCCCGGGACAGGGGAATGTGAATACGCAGTATTTT.

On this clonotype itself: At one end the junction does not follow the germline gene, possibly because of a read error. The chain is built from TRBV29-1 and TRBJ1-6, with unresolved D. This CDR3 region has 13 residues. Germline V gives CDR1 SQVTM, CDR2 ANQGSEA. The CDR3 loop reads CSVLSGYNPPLHF. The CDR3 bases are TGCAGCGTCTTATCGGGCTATAATCCACCCCTCCACTTT.

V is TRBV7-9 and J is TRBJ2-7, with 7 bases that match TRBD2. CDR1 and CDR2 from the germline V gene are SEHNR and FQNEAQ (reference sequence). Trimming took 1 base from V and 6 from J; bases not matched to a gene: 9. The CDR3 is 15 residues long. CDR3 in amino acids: CASSLDSGGTLEQYF. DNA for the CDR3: TGTGCCAGCAGCTTAGATTCCGGGGGGACCCTCGAGCAGTACTTC. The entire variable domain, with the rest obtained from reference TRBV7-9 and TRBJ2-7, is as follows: DTGVSQNPRHKITKRGQNVTFRCDPISEHNRLYWYRQTLGQGPEFLTYFQNEAQLEKSRLLSDRFSAERPKGSFSTLEIQRTEQGDSAMYLCASSLDSGGTLEQYFGPGTRLTVT.

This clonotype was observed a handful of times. The CDR3 coding sequence is TGTGCCAGCAGTTTATGGGAATGGGAGGACGTCAACACTGAAGCTTTCTTT. Protein: CASSLWEWEDVNTEAFF. This chain uses TRBV28 with TRBJ1-1; D gene ambiguous. The CDR3 length is 17 residues. The V gene lost 0 bases and the J gene lost 2 bases, with 16 bases spanning the gap. CDR1 and CDR2 from the germline V gene are MDHEN and SYDVKM.

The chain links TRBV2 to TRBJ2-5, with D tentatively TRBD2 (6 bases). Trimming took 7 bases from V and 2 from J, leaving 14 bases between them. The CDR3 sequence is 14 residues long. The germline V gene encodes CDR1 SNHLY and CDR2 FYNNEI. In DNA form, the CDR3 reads TGTGCCAGCACCACGCGGGGTACACAAGAGACCCAGTACTTC. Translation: CASTTRGTQETQYF.

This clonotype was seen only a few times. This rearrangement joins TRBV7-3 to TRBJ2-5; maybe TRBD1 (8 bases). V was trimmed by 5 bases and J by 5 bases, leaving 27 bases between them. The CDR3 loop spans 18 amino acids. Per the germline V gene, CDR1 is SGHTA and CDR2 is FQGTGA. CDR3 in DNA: TGTGCCAGCAGCAACTCAACGCGATACAGGGGGGGAGAGGAGACCCAGTACTTC. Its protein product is CASSNSTRYRGGEETQYF.

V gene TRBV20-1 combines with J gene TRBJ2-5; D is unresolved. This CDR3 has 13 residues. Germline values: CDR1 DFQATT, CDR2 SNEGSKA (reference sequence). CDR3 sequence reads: CTPDHRTQETQYF. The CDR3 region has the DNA TGCACCCCCGACCATCGGACCCAAGAGACCCAGTACTTC.

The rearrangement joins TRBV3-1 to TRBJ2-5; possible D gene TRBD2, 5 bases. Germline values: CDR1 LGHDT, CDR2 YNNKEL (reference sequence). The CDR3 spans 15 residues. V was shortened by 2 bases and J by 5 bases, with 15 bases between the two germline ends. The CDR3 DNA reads TGTGCCAGCAGCCAATTTCTAGCTACTCCGGAGACCCAGTACTTC. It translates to CASSQFLATPETQYF.

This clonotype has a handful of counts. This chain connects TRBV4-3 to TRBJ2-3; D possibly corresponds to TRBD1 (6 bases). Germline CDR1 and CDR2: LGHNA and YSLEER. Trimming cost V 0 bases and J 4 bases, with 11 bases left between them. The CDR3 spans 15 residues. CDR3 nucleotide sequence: TGCGCCAGCAGCCAAGATTGGCAGGGGCCAGATACGCAGTATTTT. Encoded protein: CASSQDWQGPDTQYF.

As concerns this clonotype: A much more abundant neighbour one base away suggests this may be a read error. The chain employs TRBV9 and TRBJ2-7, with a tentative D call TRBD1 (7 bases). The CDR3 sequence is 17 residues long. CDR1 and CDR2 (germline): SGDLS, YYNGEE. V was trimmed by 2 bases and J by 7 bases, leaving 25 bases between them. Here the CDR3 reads CASSVASGRGERNEQYF. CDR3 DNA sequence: TGTGCCAGCAGCGTTGCCAGCGGCAGGGGGGAGCGCAATGAGCAGTACTTC.

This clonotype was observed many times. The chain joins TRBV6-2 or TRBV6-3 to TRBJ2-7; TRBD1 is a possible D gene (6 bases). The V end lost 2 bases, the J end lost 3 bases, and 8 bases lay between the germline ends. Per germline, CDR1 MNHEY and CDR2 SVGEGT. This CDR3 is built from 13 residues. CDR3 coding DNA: TGTGCCAGCAGTTACGACAGGAACTACGAGCAGTACTTC. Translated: CASSYDRNYEQYF.

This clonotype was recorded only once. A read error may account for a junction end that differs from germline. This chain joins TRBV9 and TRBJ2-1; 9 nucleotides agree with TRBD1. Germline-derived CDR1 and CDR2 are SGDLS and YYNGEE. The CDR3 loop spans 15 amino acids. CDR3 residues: CASSVGGTGYSEQFF. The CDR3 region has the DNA TGTGCCAGCAGCGTAGGAGGGACAGGGTACAGTGAGCAGTTCTTC.

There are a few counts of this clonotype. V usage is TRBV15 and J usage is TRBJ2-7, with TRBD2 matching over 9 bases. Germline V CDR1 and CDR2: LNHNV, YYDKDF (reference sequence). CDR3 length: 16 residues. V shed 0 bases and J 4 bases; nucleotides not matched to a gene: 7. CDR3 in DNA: TGTGCCACCAGCAGAGATGAACCGGGACTAGCTTACGAGCAGTACTTC. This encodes CATSRDEPGLAYEQYF.

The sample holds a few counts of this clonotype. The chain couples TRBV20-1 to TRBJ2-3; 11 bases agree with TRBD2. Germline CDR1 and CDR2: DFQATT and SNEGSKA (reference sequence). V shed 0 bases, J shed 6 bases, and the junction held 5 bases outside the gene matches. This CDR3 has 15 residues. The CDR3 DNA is TGCAGTGCTAGAGATACGACTAGCGGGATGGATACGCAGTATTTT. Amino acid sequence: CSARDTTSGMDTQYF.

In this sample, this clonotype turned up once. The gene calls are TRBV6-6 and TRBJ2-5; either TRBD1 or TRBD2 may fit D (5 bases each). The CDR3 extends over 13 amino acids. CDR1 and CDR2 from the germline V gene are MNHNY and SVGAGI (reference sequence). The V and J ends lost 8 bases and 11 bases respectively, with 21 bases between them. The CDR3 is CASSGFGRGEQYF. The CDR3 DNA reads TGTGCCAGCTCGGGCTTCGGAAGAGGGGAGCAGTACTTC.

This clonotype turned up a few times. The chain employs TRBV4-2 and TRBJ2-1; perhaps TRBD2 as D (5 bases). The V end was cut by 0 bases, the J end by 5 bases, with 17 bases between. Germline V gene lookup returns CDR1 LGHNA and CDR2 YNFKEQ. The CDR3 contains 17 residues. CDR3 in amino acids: CASSQDQTSGFDNEQFF. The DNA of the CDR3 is TGTGCCAGCAGCCAAGATCAAACCAGCGGTTTCGACAATGAGCAGTTCTTC.

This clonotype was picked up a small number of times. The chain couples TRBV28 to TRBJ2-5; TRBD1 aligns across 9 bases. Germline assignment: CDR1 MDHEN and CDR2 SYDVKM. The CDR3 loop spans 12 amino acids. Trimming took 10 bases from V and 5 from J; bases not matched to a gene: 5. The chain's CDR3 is CATHRGQETQYF. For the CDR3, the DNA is TGTGCCACCCACAGGGGGCAGGAGACCCAGTACTTC.

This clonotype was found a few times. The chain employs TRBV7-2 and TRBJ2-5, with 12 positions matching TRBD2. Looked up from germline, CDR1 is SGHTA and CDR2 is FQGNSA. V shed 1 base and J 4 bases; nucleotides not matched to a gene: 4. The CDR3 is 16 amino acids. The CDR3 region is CASSLGSLAGGETQYF. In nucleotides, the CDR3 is TGTGCCAGCAGCTTAGGGTCACTAGCGGGGGGAGAGACCCAGTACTTC.

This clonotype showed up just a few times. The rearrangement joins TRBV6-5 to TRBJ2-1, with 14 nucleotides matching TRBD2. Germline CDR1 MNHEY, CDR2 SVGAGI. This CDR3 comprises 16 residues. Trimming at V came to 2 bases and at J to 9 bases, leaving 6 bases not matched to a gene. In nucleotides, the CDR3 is TGTGCCAGCAGTTACACCGGACTAGCGGGAGGTGGTGAGCAGTTCTTC. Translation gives CASSYTGLAGGGEQFF.